This entry lists 9 T cell receptor beta chains sequenced from one sample in a study of response to subunit inactivated influenza vaccine. Via MiXCR, TCRdb re-called the RT-PCR reads, giving one row per CDR3 protein. Altogether approximately 480,000 distinct CDR3 sequences are present, approximately 11% being singletons, with the ten largest covering more than 10%. The material was PBMCs from blood, obtained about 6 weeks after vaccination. These receptors were collected from a man aged 50 or older who received an inactivated influenza vaccine.

This clonotype was observed many times. This sequence joins TRBV20-1 and TRBJ2-7; the match to TRBD1 covers 11 bases. Germline trimming cut 2 bases from V and 3 bases from J; bases unmatched to any gene: 3. Germline assignment: CDR1 DFQATT and CDR2 SNEGSKA (reference sequence). CDR3 length: 14 residues. The CDR3 reads CSARTGTGGYEQYF. CDR3 nucleotides: TGCAGTGCTAGAACCGGGACAGGGGGCTACGAGCAGTACTTC.

V usage is TRBV12-3 or TRBV12-4 and J usage is TRBJ1-1, with D uncertain. Trimming removed 2 bases from V and 2 bases from J, with 6 bases in between. This CDR3 comprises 13 residues. CDR3 bases: TGTGCCAGCAGTTTACCAGCCAACACTGAAGCTTTCTTT. Translation gives CASSLPANTEAFF.

This clonotype was picked up many times. The chain is built from TRBV5-6 and TRBJ1-2; 7 bases align to TRBD1. The CDR3 is 14 amino acids. Germline CDR1 and CDR2: SGHDT and YYEEEE. V trimming: 4 bases; J trimming: 4 bases; junction bases outside the gene matches: 7. CDR3 nucleotide sequence: TGTGCCAGCAGCCCTGGCGGGACAGCCTATGGCTACACCTTC. This translates into CASSPGGTAYGYTF.

This clonotype was found a few times. The CDR3 nucleotides are TGCAGTGCTACTCCCGGGACAGGGGCTGGGGCCAACGTCCTGACTTTC. This translates into CSATPGTGAGANVLTF. The chain carries TRBV20-1 and TRBJ2-6, with 10 bases aligning to TRBD1. The trim removed 4 bases at V and 2 bases at J, leaving 5 bases unmatched. The CDR3 is 16 residues long. CDR1 is DFQATT, CDR2 SNEGSKA, per germline (reference sequence).

This clonotype was recorded at least ten times. The V call is TRBV16, the J call TRBJ2-7; a possible D gene is TRBD1 (6 bases). The V and J ends lost 5 bases and 4 bases respectively, with 12 bases between them. From germline, CDR1 is KGHSY and CDR2 FQNENV. The CDR3 sequence is 13 residues long. The DNA for the CDR3 is TGTGCCAGCAGCACCGGGACACAATACGAGCAGTACTTC. Protein sequence: CASSTGTQYEQYF. Drawing the rest from reference TRBV16 and TRBJ2-7, the complete variable domain is GEEVAQTPKHLVRGEGQKAKLYCAPIKGHSYVFWYQQVLKNEFKFLISFQNENVFDETGMPKERFSAKCLPNSPCSLEIQATKLEDSAVYFCASSTGTQYEQYFGPGTRLTVT.

The CDR3 coding sequence is TGTGCCAGCAGATTTCATTTAGAGACCCAGTACTTC. This codes for CASRFHLETQYF. The chain carries TRBV6-2 or TRBV6-3 and TRBJ2-5; D gene unclear. Germline V lookup: CDR1 MNHEY, CDR2 SVGEGT. V was cut by 6 bases and J by 4 bases, with 9 bases left in between. This CDR3 contains 12 residues.

The V and J genes are TRBV3-1 and TRBJ2-5, with D possibly TRBD2 on 5 matching bases. Trimming removed 3 bases at V and 2 bases at J, with 10 bases between. Germline CDR1 LGHDT, CDR2 YNNKEL (reference sequence). This CDR3 has 14 amino acids. CDR3 bases: TGTGCCAGCAGCCAGAGGGTGTTTCAAGAGACCCAGTACTTC. This translates into CASSQRVFQETQYF.

V usage is TRBV28 and J usage is TRBJ2-5; 11 positions agree with TRBD2. After removal of 5 bases from V and 4 bases from J, the junction contained 12 bases not matched to a gene. The V gene's germline CDR1 is MDHEN and CDR2 SYDVKM. The CDR3 contains 17 residues. The CDR3 bases are TGTGCCAGCAGTCCCGATGATAGCGGGAGGGGGCGAGAGACCCAGTACTTC. Its protein product is CASSPDDSGRGRETQYF.

There are a few counts of this clonotype. This chain connects TRBV10-3 to TRBJ1-2, with TRBD1 matching 9 bases. The trim removed 6 bases at V and 6 bases at J, leaving 11 bases unmatched. In germline, CDR1 is ENHRY, CDR2 SYGVKD. CDR3 length equals 15 residues. The CDR3 reads CAIRGSGQGVDGYTF. For the CDR3, the DNA is TGTGCCATCAGAGGGTCGGGACAGGGAGTGGATGGCTACACCTTC.